This TCR beta chain was recorded in a study of blood T cell repertoires in COVID-19. At the level of the study: Both acute and convalescent COVID-19 samples were obtained from the United States, Italy and Spain. PBMCs, B-cell-depleted T cells, or T cells provided the cDNA or gDNA that made up the material.

Sequencing was performed with immunoSEQ multiplex PCR; in TCRdb, only in-frame clones are kept and a portion is missing. The table has under 300,000 clones, 83% seen once. Sample: peripheral blood. This clonotype was sampled from a woman in her forties or fifties who had recovered from COVID-19.

CDR3 protein: CASSVGQGKGHTYGYTF. The CDR3 bases are TGTGCCAGCAGCGTGGGACAGGGCAAGGGGCATACCTATGGCTACACCTTC. This chain links TRBV9 with TRBJ1-2, with 9 bases that match TRBD1. The V gene's germline CDR1 is SGDLS and CDR2 YYNGEE. This CDR3 contains 17 residues. V gave up 2 bases and J gave up 4 bases; unmatched junction bases: 12.